The clone carrying this T cell receptor beta chain has a handful of counts. The data were obtained in a study of T cells after yellow fever vaccination. V lost 2 bases and J 6 bases, leaving 6 bases between the germline ends. This CDR3 has 12 amino acids. Per the germline V gene, CDR1 is LGHDT and CDR2 is YNNKEL (reference sequence). TCRdb processed the 5' RACE reads anew with MiXCR; each CDR3 protein has one entry. The sample carries over 150,000 distinct CDR3 sequences, approximately 6.2% recorded once. The source was CD4+ T cells sorted from PBMCs, collected on the day of the first yellow fever vaccination. This sequence originates from a man aged 18 to 30 who received the YFV17D yellow fever vaccine. The chain uses TRBV3-1 and TRBJ2-3, with unresolved D. The CDR3 nucleotides are TGTGCCAGCAGCCAACGTTGGGATACGCAGTATTTT. Translating gives CASSQRWDTQYF.